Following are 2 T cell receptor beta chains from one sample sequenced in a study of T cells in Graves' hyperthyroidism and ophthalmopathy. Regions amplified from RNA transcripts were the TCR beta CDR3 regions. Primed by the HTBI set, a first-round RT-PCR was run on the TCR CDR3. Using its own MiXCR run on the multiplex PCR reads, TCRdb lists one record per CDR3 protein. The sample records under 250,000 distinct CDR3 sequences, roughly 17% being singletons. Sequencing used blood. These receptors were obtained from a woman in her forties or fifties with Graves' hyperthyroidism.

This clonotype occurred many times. CDR3 DNA sequence: TGTGCCAGCAGAGATAGCGGGACAACCTACGAGCAGTACTTC. Translated, it gives CASRDSGTTYEQYF. The V gene is TRBV12-3 or TRBV12-4, the J gene TRBJ2-7; 8 bases line up with TRBD2. This CDR3 spans 14 amino acids. Losses at the gene ends were 6 bases for V and 2 bases for J; bases not matched to a gene: 6.

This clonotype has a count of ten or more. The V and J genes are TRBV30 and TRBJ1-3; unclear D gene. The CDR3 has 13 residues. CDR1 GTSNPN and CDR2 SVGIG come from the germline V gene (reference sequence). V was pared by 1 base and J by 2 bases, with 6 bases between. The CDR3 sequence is CAWSAGPGNTIYF. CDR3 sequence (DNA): TGTGCCTGGAGTGCCGGGCCTGGAAACACCATATATTTT.